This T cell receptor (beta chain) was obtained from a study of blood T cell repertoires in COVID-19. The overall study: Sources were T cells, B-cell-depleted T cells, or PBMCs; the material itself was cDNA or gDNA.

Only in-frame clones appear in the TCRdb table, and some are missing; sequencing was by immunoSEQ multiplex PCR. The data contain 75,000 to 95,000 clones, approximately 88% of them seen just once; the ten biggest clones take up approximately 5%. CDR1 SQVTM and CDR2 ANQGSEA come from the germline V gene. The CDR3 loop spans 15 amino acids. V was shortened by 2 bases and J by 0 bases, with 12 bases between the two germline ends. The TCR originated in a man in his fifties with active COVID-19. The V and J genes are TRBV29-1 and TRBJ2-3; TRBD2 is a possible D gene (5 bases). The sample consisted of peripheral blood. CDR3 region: CSVEIYSGSTDTQYF. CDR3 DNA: TGCAGCGTTGAAATCTACAGCGGAAGCACAGATACGCAGTATTTT.